This passage covers 29 T cell receptor beta chains from one sample sequenced in a study of tissue T cells after allogeneic stem cell transplantation (dated by TCRdb to 2021 to 2024). In the paper's terms, the time point label means: human tissue collected at research (rapid) autopsy. The library was generated by the immunoSEQ multiplex PCR assay. TCRdb stores this immuneACCESS table with in-frame sequences only. Part of the clones is absent; in the studies checked, under half of the shortfall reflects unresolved V genes, and no reason is known for the rest. For this sample there are about 4,300 clones; almost 70% appear just once. 25% of the sample lies in the top ten. The sample in question was duodenal tissue, obtained at autopsy. The origin of the receptors is a female patient between 18 and 50 years old with steroid-refractory graft-versus-host disease after an allogeneic stem cell transplant. Following a transplant, a fraction of the T cells may be traceable to the graft donor.

The gene calls are TRBV7-9 and TRBJ2-7, with no clear D. V lost 1 base to trimming and J lost 7 bases, with 11 bases between them. Germline assignment: CDR1 SEHNR and CDR2 FQNEAQ (reference sequence). The CDR3 loop spans 13 amino acids. The CDR3 loop reads CASSLGRPVEQYF. CDR3 sequence (DNA): TGTGCCAGCAGCTTAGGCAGGCCGGTGGAGCAGTACTTC.

This clone was observed a single time. The chain recombines TRBV4-1 with TRBJ2-3, with 11 bases that match TRBD2. The ends lost 0 bases at V and 1 base at J; junction bases unmatched: 0. Germline-derived CDR1 and CDR2 are MGHRA and YSYEKL. This CDR3 has 16 residues. The CDR3 protein is CASSQELAGGTDTQYF. In DNA form, the CDR3 reads TGCGCCAGCAGCCAAGAACTAGCGGGGGGCACAGATACGCAGTATTTT.

The CDR3 nucleotides are TGTGCCAGCAGCCCGTCGGCGGGAGGCCCCTACGAGCAGTACTTC. Its protein product is CASSPSAGGPYEQYF. This chain links TRBV13 with TRBJ2-7; 8 positions agree with TRBD2. This CDR3 is built from 15 residues. Germline assignment: CDR1 PRHDT and CDR2 FYEKMQ (reference sequence). The V and J ends lost 5 bases and 2 bases, in that order; junction bases with no gene match: 8.

The chain joins TRBV10-1 to TRBJ1-6; possibly TRBD1 for D (6 bases). Germline lookup yields CDR1 WNHNN and CDR2 SYGVQD (reference sequence). The ends were cut back, 5 bases at V and 13 bases at J, with 12 bases in the middle. The CDR3 is 12 amino acids. The CDR3 here is CASSPGDNPLHF. The CDR3 DNA is TGCGCCAGCAGTCCAGGGGACAATCCCCTCCACTTT.

This chain connects TRBV5-1 to TRBJ2-7; D perhaps matches TRBD1 (6 bases). Trimming removed 1 base from V and 3 bases from J, with 14 bases in between. Germline V CDR1 and CDR2: SGHRS, YFSETQ. CDR3 length equals 15 residues. For the CDR3, the DNA is TGCGCCAGCAGCTTGTACAGGGTAGGTTTCTACGAGCAGTACTTC. Protein: CASSLYRVGFYEQYF.

This sequence joins TRBV27 and TRBJ1-1; no clear D. The CDR3 consists of 13 residues. Trimming cost V 5 bases and J 2 bases, with 9 bases left between them. CDR1 and CDR2 (germline): MNHEY, SMNVEV (reference sequence). The CDR3: CASSPGRNTEAFF. The CDR3 coding sequence is TGTGCCAGCAGTCCGGGTAGAAACACTGAAGCTTTCTTT.

This chain links TRBV2 with TRBJ1-3; unclear D gene. Per germline, CDR1 SNHLY and CDR2 FYNNEI. Deletions cut 8 bases from V and 3 bases from J, with 11 bases between. The CDR3 is 13 amino acids. This CDR3 reads CASGWEHGNTIYF. The DNA of the CDR3 is TGTGCCAGCGGATGGGAACATGGAAACACCATATATTTT.

CDR3 nucleotide sequence: TGTGCCAGCAGTTTATCCCCTAGTGGTTTCTATCAGCCCCAGCATTTT. Translation: CASSLSPSGFYQPQHF. This rearrangement joins TRBV28 to TRBJ1-5, with D unresolved. Germline CDR1 and CDR2: MDHEN and SYDVKM. CDR3 length: 16 residues. The V end was cut by 1 base, the J end by 5 bases, with 15 bases between.

This chain joins TRBV4-1 and TRBJ1-6; TRBD1 matches 10 bases. CDR3 size: 17 residues. CDR1 and CDR2 (germline): MGHRA, YSYEKL. Trimming removed 6 bases from V and 7 bases from J; junction bases left unmatched: 12. The CDR3: CASRLWTGGAWNSPLHF. Written as DNA, the CDR3 is TGCGCCAGCAGACTCTGGACAGGGGGTGCGTGGAATTCACCCCTCCACTTT.

This chain uses TRBV27 with TRBJ2-1; a possible D gene is TRBD1 (6 bases). The CDR3 totals 12 residues. The germline V gene has CDR1 MNHEY and CDR2 SMNVEV (reference sequence). Trimming removed 4 bases from V and 8 bases from J, with 9 bases in between. This chain's CDR3 is CASSSGVDEQFF. The CDR3 DNA follows: TGTGCCAGCAGTTCAGGGGTCGATGAGCAGTTCTTC.

This chain links TRBV7-9 with TRBJ2-7; D ambiguous. Germline V lookup: CDR1 SEHNR, CDR2 FQNEAQ (reference sequence). V gave up 1 base and J gave up 2 bases, with 9 bases separating them. The CDR3 runs 14 residues. The CDR3 is CASSLGAATYEQYF. The CDR3 nucleotides read TGTGCCAGCAGCTTAGGTGCGGCCACCTACGAGCAGTACTTC.

The chain combines TRBV27 with TRBJ1-5; D may be TRBD1 (6 bases). Trimming cost V 3 bases and J 6 bases, with 15 bases left between them. The V gene's germline CDR1 is MNHEY and CDR2 SMNVEV (reference sequence). The CDR3 runs 15 residues. CDR3 sequence: CASSLIQGGGQPQHF. The DNA for the CDR3 is TGTGCCAGCAGTTTGATCCAGGGAGGGGGTCAGCCCCAGCATTTT.

The chain recombines TRBV4-1 with TRBJ2-3; 12 bases map to TRBD2. J lost 0 bases, V lost 2 bases, and 3 bases had no gene match. CDR1 and CDR2 from the germline V gene are MGHRA and YSYEKL. The CDR3 totals 17 residues. CDR3 in amino acids: CASSQLGLAGSTDTQYF. As DNA, the CDR3 is TGCGCCAGCAGCCAATTGGGACTAGCGGGCAGCACAGATACGCAGTATTTT.

The gene calls are TRBV19 and TRBJ1-2, with D possibly TRBD1 on 5 matching bases. The CDR3 extends over 13 amino acids. Germline lookup yields CDR1 LNHDA and CDR2 SQIVND (reference sequence). V was pared by 8 bases and J by 4 bases, with 14 bases between. In DNA form, the CDR3 reads TGTGCCAGTGCGACGGCGAGGGGCTATGGCTACACCTTC. It encodes CASATARGYGYTF.

The J gene is TRBJ1-3, the V gene TRBV7-6; 7 bases are a match to TRBD1. Per the germline V gene, CDR1 is SGHVS and CDR2 is FNYEAQ. After removal of 3 bases from V and 0 bases from J, the junction contained 5 bases not matched to a gene. The CDR3 sequence is 16 residues long. In DNA form, the CDR3 reads TGTGCCAGCAGCTTCACAGGGGCGTCCTCTGGAAACACCATATATTTT. Protein sequence: CASSFTGASSGNTIYF.

The V gene is TRBV19, the J gene TRBJ1-4; 8 bases are a match to TRBD1. The germline V gene encodes CDR1 LNHDA and CDR2 SQIVND (reference sequence). The length of the CDR3 is 13 residues. V gave up 11 bases and J gave up 5 bases; unmatched junction bases: 7. The DNA of the CDR3 is TGTGCCGGATGGACAGGGTCGAATGAAAAACTGTTTTTT. Its protein product is CAGWTGSNEKLFF.

This chain connects TRBV5-1 to TRBJ1-2; 9 bases agree with TRBD1. The germline gives CDR1 SGHRS, CDR2 YFSETQ. The CDR3 extends over 17 amino acids. With 9 bases clipped from V and 0 bases from J, the junction kept 15 bases outside the gene matches. The CDR3 bases are TGCGCCACCGGTCCGGGACAGGGAAAGGGGACTAACTATGGCTACACCTTC. This sequence encodes CATGPGQGKGTNYGYTF.

In this sample, this clone is large. The identical CDR3 is also encoded by other nucleotide sequences in the sample. The chain is built from TRBV27 and TRBJ2-7; TRBD1 might be the D (6 bases). The CDR3 has 14 amino acids. Germline CDR1 reads MNHEY; CDR2 reads SMNVEV (reference sequence). Trimming took off 5 bases at V and 3 bases at J, with 14 bases between the two ends. The CDR3 reads CASSTLRGVYEQYF. In DNA, the CDR3 is TGTGCCAGCAGTACTCTCAGGGGAGTCTACGAGCAGTACTTC.

The chain employs TRBV7-3 and TRBJ2-2; D may match TRBD1 or TRBD2 (5 bases each). The CDR3 spans 14 residues. CDR1 SGHTA and CDR2 FQGTGA come from the germline V gene. Trimming left V 3 bases short and J 3 bases short, with 8 bases between. The CDR3 here is CASSFGTYTGELFF. The CDR3 DNA is TGTGCCAGCAGCTTTGGGACCTACACCGGGGAGCTGTTTTTT.

The chain is built from TRBV5-1 and TRBJ1-2; a possible D gene is TRBD1 (5 bases). This CDR3 contains 14 residues. Germline CDR1 SGHRS, CDR2 YFSETQ. V lost 4 bases and J 7 bases, leaving 17 bases between the germline ends. The CDR3 region has the DNA TGCGCCAGCAGCACCGGGACGGCAAACGGTGGCTACACCTTC. Translating it yields CASSTGTANGGYTF. The variable domain in full, completed from reference TRBV5-1 and TRBJ1-2, reads KAGVTQTPRYLIKTRGQQVTLSCSPISGHRSVSWYQQTPGQGLQFLFEYFSETQRNKGNFPGRFSGRQFSNSRSEMNVSTLELGDSALYLCASSTGTANGGYTFGSGTRLTVV.

V and J are TRBV7-9 and TRBJ2-1; 11 bases match TRBD2. V shed 1 base and J 12 bases; nucleotides not matched to a gene: 11. Germline V gene lookup returns CDR1 SEHNR and CDR2 FQNEAQ (reference sequence). The CDR3 is 16 amino acids. DNA for the CDR3: TGTGCCAGCAGCTTAGGGGGTATAGCGGGAGGGCCCGTGCAGTTCTTC. This gives the protein CASSLGGIAGGPVQFF.

The rearrangement uses TRBV13 and TRBJ2-2; no firm D call. Germline CDR1 and CDR2: PRHDT and FYEKMQ (reference sequence). V gave up 2 bases and J gave up 7 bases, with 8 bases separating them. The CDR3 sequence is 13 residues long. The CDR3 loop is CASSLRRFGELFF. As DNA, the CDR3 is TGTGCCAGCAGCTTAAGGCGTTTCGGGGAGCTGTTTTTT.

This rearrangement joins TRBV5-4 to TRBJ2-1, with D possibly matching TRBD2 (7 bases). The CDR3 spans 16 residues. V lost 7 bases, J lost 0 bases, and 17 bases lay in between. Germline CDR1 reads SGHNT; CDR2 reads YYREEE (reference sequence). The CDR3 DNA reads as TGTGCCAGCGGCGCGGGGGCGGCTAGCTCCTACAATGAGCAGTTCTTC. Translating gives CASGAGAASSYNEQFF.

The chain has TRBV11-3 and TRBJ2-3; 7 nucleotides agree with TRBD2. The V gene end was trimmed by 1 base and the J gene end by 0 bases; junction bases not matched to a gene: 13. CDR3 length: 19 residues. Germline V gene data show CDR1 as SGHNT and CDR2 as YENEEA. CDR3 sequence reads: CASSLGLYGRPDSTDTQYF. The CDR3 nucleotides read TGTGCCAGCAGCTTAGGCCTGTACGGGAGGCCCGATAGCACAGATACGCAGTATTTT.

The gene calls are TRBV13 and TRBJ2-5; tentatively, D is TRBD2 (6 bases). Germline assignment: CDR1 PRHDT and CDR2 FYEKMQ (reference sequence). This CDR3 comprises 14 residues. The V and J ends lost 7 bases and 1 base respectively, with 13 bases between them. The CDR3 DNA reads as TGTGCCAGCACCCAAGCGGGCTTCCAAGAGACCCAGTACTTC. Its translation: CASTQAGFQETQYF.

This chain links TRBV5-1 with TRBJ2-1; 9 bases map to TRBD2. Germline assignment: CDR1 SGHRS and CDR2 YFSETQ. This CDR3 has 15 residues. Unmatched junction bases numbered 8, after V lost 5 bases and J lost 5 bases. CDR3 coding DNA: TGCGCCAGCAGGTCCCGGACTAGCGTGAACAATGAGCAGTTCTTC. As protein: CASRSRTSVNNEQFF.

This clone was observed once. J is TRBJ1-1 and V is TRBV25-1, with a weak D call TRBD1 (6 bases). CDR1 and CDR2 (germline): MGHDK, SYGVNS. This CDR3 contains 14 residues. The germline V and J ends were trimmed by 7 bases and 0 bases, with 12 bases remaining between them. CDR3 in amino acids: CASKARGMNTEAFF. In DNA form, the CDR3 reads TGTGCCAGCAAGGCGAGGGGGATGAACACTGAAGCTTTCTTT.

The rearrangement joins TRBV5-1 to TRBJ2-1; 7 bases match TRBD1. CDR1 and CDR2 from the germline V gene are SGHRS and YFSETQ. CDR3 length: 16 residues. Trimming took 0 bases from V and 4 from J; bases not matched to a gene: 7. The CDR3 nucleotides are TGCGCCAGCAGCTTGGGACAGGGTATCTTATACAATGAGCAGTTCTTC. This gives the protein CASSLGQGILYNEQFF.

This clone occurred once. The chain recombines TRBV5-1 with TRBJ2-7, with TRBD1 matching over 7 bases. The CDR3 covers 13 residues. Germline assignment: CDR1 SGHRS and CDR2 YFSETQ. Losses at the gene ends were 4 bases for V and 3 bases for J; bases not matched to a gene: 4. The CDR3 DNA sequence: TGCGCCAGCAGCCTGGGACAGCACTACGAGCAGTACTTC. Its protein product is CASSLGQHYEQYF. Drawing the rest from reference TRBV5-1 and TRBJ2-7, the complete variable domain is KAGVTQTPRYLIKTRGQQVTLSCSPISGHRSVSWYQQTPGQGLQFLFEYFSETQRNKGNFPGRFSGRQFSNSRSEMNVSTLELGDSALYLCASSLGQHYEQYFGPGTRLTVT.